The 10 T cell receptor beta chains listed next were all sequenced from one sample in a study of identical twins (dated by TCRdb to about 2016). The library was built by means of 5' RACE. Sequencing relied on an Illumina HiSeq 2000. TCRdb applied fastp at Q25 and MiXCR to the public reads, then kept only in-frame beta chains. Under each unique CDR3 protein, matching rows form one entry showing the most common genes and DNA. The sample table lists under 900,000 distinct CDR3 sequences, 15% to 20% of them with a count of one. Clones ranked in the top ten supply under 15% of the sample. Separately, the same data were catalogued under a study of T cells expressing NK-cell markers.

Sequencing was carried out using PBMCs. The receptors originated from a woman between 18 and 29 years old in good health.

This clonotype has a count of ten or more. This chain joins TRBV5-1 and TRBJ1-1; 9 bases match TRBD1. Germline V gene data show CDR1 as SGHRS and CDR2 as YFSETQ. The CDR3 spans 15 residues. The trim removed 0 bases at V and 7 bases at J, leaving 7 bases unmatched. CDR3 DNA: TGCGCCAGCAGCTTGGGGGACAGGGACTATATTGAAGCTTTCTTT. Translation: CASSLGDRDYIEAFF.

This chain joins TRBV20-1 and TRBJ1-4; D not resolved. This CDR3 comprises 11 residues. Trimming took off 7 bases at V and 7 bases at J, with 10 bases between the two ends. Germline loops: CDR1 DFQATT, CDR2 SNEGSKA (reference sequence). The chain's CDR3 is CSGRTGEKLFF. CDR3 in DNA: TGCAGTGGAAGGACGGGTGAAAAACTGTTTTTT.

In its sample, this clonotype was seen many times. The rearrangement joins TRBV12-3 or TRBV12-4 to TRBJ1-1; D uncertain. Between the trimmed V and J ends, which lost 6 bases and 7 bases, there was a span of 12 bases. The CDR3 totals 12 residues. CDR3 sequence: CASSSLVIEAFF. Written as DNA, the CDR3 is TGTGCCAGCAGCTCCCTGGTTATTGAAGCTTTCTTT.

This chain connects TRBV5-6 to TRBJ2-1; D is possibly TRBD1 (6 bases). V shed 5 bases and J shed 9 bases, with 15 bases lying between them. CDR3 length: 13 amino acids. Germline lookup yields CDR1 SGHDT and CDR2 YYEEEE. The CDR3 is CASSFIEGVEQFF. The CDR3 region has the DNA TGTGCCAGCAGTTTTATTGAGGGGGTTGAGCAGTTCTTC.

This sequence joins TRBV9 and TRBJ1-1, with a possible D match to TRBD1 (5 bases). This CDR3 region has 13 residues. Germline CDR1 SGDLS, CDR2 YYNGEE. The V gene lost 3 bases and the J gene lost 2 bases, with 8 bases spanning the gap. CDR3 protein: CASSAGPNTEAFF. In nucleotides, the CDR3 is TGTGCCAGCAGCGCGGGACCAAACACTGAAGCTTTCTTT.

The sample holds a few counts of this clonotype. V gene TRBV12-3 or TRBV12-4 combines with J gene TRBJ2-7, with D possibly being TRBD2 (5 bases). This CDR3 has 12 amino acids. V was trimmed by 6 bases and J by 5 bases, leaving 11 bases between them. DNA for the CDR3: TGTGCCAGCAGCAGGAGGACGGACGAGCAGTACTTC. Its protein is CASSRRTDEQYF.

This clonotype has just a few counts. The CDR3 DNA is TGCAGTGCTAGAGTTGGAGATAATTCACCCCTCCACTTT. Protein product: CSARVGDNSPLHF. The rearrangement joins TRBV20-1 to TRBJ1-6; D is unclear. The germline V gene has CDR1 DFQATT and CDR2 SNEGSKA (reference sequence). Trimming pared 1 base from V and 5 bases from J, leaving 6 bases between. The CDR3 runs 13 residues.

There are many counts of this clonotype. This rearrangement joins TRBV12-5 to TRBJ2-1; D ambiguous. Trimming removed 3 bases from V and 5 bases from J, with 5 bases in between. The CDR3 covers 12 residues. Germline assignment: CDR1 LGHNT and CDR2 FRNRAP. For the CDR3, the DNA is TGTGCTAGTGGTTTCCCACACAATGAGCAGTTCTTC. Amino acid sequence: CASGFPHNEQFF. Full variable domain (outside the CDR3, taken from reference TRBV12-5 and TRBJ2-1): DARVTQTPRHKVTEMGQEVTMRCQPILGHNTVFWYRQTMMQGLELLAYFRNRAPLDDSGMPKDRFSAEMPDATLATLKIQPSEPRDSAVYFCASGFPHNEQFFGPGTRLTVL.

V is TRBV12-3 or TRBV12-4 and J is TRBJ2-7; 7 bases align to TRBD2. There are 17 residues in the CDR3. The J segment lost 2 bases and the V segment lost 6 bases, leaving 16 bases of the junction unmatched. CDR3 in DNA: TGTGCCAGCAGACCTGGACCGGCCGGCGGGAGCACCTACGAGCAGTACTTC. As protein: CASRPGPAGGSTYEQYF.

The J gene is TRBJ2-2, the V gene TRBV5-1, with 8 bases lining up with TRBD1. The CDR3 has 16 residues. V shed 4 bases, J shed 2 bases, and the junction held 7 bases outside the gene matches. The germline V gene encodes CDR1 SGHRS and CDR2 YFSETQ. The CDR3: CASSPPGTGNTGELFF. CDR3 nucleotides: TGCGCCAGCAGCCCCCCCGGGACAGGTAACACCGGGGAGCTGTTTTTT.